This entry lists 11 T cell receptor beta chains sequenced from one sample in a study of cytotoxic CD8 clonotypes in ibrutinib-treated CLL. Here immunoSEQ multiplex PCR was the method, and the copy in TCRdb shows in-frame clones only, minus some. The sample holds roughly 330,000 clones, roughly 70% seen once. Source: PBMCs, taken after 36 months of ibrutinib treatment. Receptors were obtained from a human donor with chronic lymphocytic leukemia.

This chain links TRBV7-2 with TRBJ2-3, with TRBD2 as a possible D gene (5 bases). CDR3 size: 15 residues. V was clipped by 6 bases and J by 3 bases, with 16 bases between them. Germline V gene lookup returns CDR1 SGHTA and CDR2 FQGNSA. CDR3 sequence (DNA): TGTGCCAGCAGTTCCCGGGATACCGGGACAGATACGCAGTATTTT. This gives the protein CASSSRDTGTDTQYF.

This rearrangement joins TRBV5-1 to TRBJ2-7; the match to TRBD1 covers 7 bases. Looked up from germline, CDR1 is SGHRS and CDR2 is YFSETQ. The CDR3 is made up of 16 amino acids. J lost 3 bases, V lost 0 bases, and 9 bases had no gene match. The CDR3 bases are TGCGCCAGCAGCTTGGTAGTGGGGACAGTTGACTACGAGCAGTACTTC. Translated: CASSLVVGTVDYEQYF. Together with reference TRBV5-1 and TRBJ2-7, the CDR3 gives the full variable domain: KAGVTQTPRYLIKTRGQQVTLSCSPISGHRSVSWYQQTPGQGLQFLFEYFSETQRNKGNFPGRFSGRQFSNSRSEMNVSTLELGDSALYLCASSLVVGTVDYEQYFGPGTRLTVT.

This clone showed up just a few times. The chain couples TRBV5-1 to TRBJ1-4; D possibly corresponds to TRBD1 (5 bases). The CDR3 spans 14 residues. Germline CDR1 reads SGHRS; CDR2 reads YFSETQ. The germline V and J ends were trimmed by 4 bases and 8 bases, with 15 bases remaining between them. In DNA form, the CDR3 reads TGCGCCAGCAGCGCCGGGACGGGAGAGGAAAAACTGTTTTTT. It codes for CASSAGTGEEKLFF.

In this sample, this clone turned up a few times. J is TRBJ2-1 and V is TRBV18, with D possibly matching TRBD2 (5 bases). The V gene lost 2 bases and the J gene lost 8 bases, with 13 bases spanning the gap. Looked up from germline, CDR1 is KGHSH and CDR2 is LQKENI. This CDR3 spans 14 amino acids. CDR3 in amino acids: CASSPKRVRDEQFF. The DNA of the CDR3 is TGTGCCAGCTCACCAAAGAGGGTACGGGATGAGCAGTTCTTC.

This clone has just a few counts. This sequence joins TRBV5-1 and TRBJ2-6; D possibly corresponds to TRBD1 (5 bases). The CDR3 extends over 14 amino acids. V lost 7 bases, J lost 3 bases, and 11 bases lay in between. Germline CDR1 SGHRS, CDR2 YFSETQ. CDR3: CASSLGHGANVLTF. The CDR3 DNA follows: TGCGCCAGCTCCCTCGGACATGGGGCCAACGTCCTGACTTTC.

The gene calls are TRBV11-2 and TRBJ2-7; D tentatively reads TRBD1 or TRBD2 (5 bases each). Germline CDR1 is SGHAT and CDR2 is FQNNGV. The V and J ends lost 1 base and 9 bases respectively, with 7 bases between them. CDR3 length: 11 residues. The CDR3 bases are TGTGCCAGCAGCTTAGGGGACGGGCAGTACTTC. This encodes CASSLGDGQYF.

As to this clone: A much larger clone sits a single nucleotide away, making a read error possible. The CDR3 loop is CASSNYEQYF. CDR3 nucleotides: TGCGCCAGCAGTAACTACGAGCAGTACTTC. The chain couples TRBV10-2 to TRBJ2-7; D uncertain. The CDR3 length is 10 residues. The germline V gene encodes CDR1 WSHSY and CDR2 SAAADI. V lost 5 bases to trimming and J lost 3 bases, with 2 bases between them.

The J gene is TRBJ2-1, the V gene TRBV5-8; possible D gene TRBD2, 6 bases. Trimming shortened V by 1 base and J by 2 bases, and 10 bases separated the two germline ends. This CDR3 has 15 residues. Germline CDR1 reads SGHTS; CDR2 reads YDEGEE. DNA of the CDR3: TGTGCCAGCAGCTTGCTAGCGTCCCCCTACAATGAGCAGTTCTTC. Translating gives CASSLLASPYNEQFF. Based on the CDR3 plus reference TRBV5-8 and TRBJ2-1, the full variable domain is EAGVTQSPTHLIKTRGQQATLRCSPISGHTSVYWYQQALGLGLQFLLWYDEGEERNRGNFPPRFSGRQFPNYSSELNVNALELEDSALYLCASSLLASPYNEQFFGPGTRLTVL.

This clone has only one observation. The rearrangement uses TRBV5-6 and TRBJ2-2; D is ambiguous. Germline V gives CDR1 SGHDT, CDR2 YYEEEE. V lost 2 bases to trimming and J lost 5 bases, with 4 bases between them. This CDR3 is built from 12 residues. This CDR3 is CASSFMTGELFF. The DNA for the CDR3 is TGTGCCAGCAGCTTTATGACCGGGGAGCTGTTTTTT.

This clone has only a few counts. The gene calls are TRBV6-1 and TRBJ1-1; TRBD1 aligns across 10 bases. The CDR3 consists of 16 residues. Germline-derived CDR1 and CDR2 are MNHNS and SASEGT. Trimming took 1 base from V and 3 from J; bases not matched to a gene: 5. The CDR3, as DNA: TGTGCCAGCAGTGAAGGGACAGGGGGGATCGACACTGAAGCTTTCTTT. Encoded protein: CASSEGTGGIDTEAFF.

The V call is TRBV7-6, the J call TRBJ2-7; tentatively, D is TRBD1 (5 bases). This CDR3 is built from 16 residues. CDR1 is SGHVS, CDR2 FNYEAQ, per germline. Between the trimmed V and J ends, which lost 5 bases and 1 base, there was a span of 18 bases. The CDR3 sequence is CASSHPPIQGSYEQYF. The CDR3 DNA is TGTGCCAGCAGCCACCCTCCCATCCAGGGATCCTACGAGCAGTACTTC.